These T cell receptor beta chains were read from a single sample in a study of blood T cell repertoires in COVID-19. The repertoire was sequenced with immunoSEQ multiplex PCR; TCRdb's copy has only in-frame clones and lacks some. The table lists about 74,000 clones, approximately 84% of them singletons, with 36% in the top ten. Sequenced input: peripheral blood. All receptors come from a man aged 65 to 79 with acute or convalescent COVID-19. Each CDR3 is given with its conserved first and last residue. The order of the fields is D gene, clone size, J gene, V gene, CDR3 DNA, CDR3 protein. The D gene is left open where the match is weak. Clone size appears in some rows only: once, few, many, or a class for an expanded clone.

-,-,TRBJ1-6,TRBV7-9,TGTGCCAGCAGCCTTGGGGCCCAAGGAACCCTCCACTTT,CASSLGAQGTLHF
TRBD2,-,TRBJ2-7,TRBV27,TGTGCCAGCAGTTCCCCGGGACTAGCGGGGGGGCCTCGCGAGCAGTACTTC,CASSSPGLAGGPREQYF
-,-,TRBJ1-1,TRBV5-6,TGTGCCAGCAGCTTGGGAGGGAACACTGAAGCTTTCTTT,CASSLGGNTEAFF
-,-,TRBJ1-4,TRBV5-8,TGTGCCAGCAGCTTAGAGGGTTACGGTGAAAAACTGTTTTTT,CASSLEGYGEKLFF
-,-,TRBJ2-1,TRBV2,TGTGCCAGCAGAGATCATAGCAGGGATGAGCAGTTCTTC,CASRDHSRDEQFF
TRBD1,-,TRBJ1-1,TRBV7-9,TGTGCCAGCAGCCCCGTGAGGGGGCCCACTGAAGCTTTCTTT,CASSPVRGPTEAFF
TRBD2,-,TRBJ2-7,TRBV4-2,TGTGCCAGCAGCCAAGAACTAGCGGGAGGGAGGAGCTACGAGCAGTACTTC,CASSQELAGGRSYEQYF
-,-,TRBJ2-3,TRBV4-1,TGCGCCAGCAGCCAAGATAGGCAGGCCACGCAGTATTTT,CASSQDRQATQYF
TRBD2,-,TRBJ2-1,TRBV7-9,TGTGCCAGCAGCTGGGACTATGTCACCCAGTTCTTC,CASSWDYVTQFF
-,once,TRBJ2-7,TRBV29-1,TGCAGCGTTGAAGATCGTGGGCATACGGGGGAGCAGTACTTC,CSVEDRGHTGEQYF
TRBD2,-,TRBJ2-7,TRBV28,TGTGCCAGCAGTCCTAGGGGACTAGCGGGAGAGTACGAGCAGTACTTC,CASSPRGLAGEYEQYF
-,-,TRBJ2-7,TRBV5-1,TGCGCCAGCAGCTTGGCGGGGACACCGACCTACGAGCAGTACTTC,CASSLAGTPTYEQYF
-,-,TRBJ1-4,TRBV6-5,TGTGCCAGCAGTTACACAGGACCTAATGAAAAACTGTTTTTT,CASSYTGPNEKLFF
TRBD1,-,TRBJ1-5,TRBV6-5,TGTGCCAGCATTGGACAGGACCTTAGGTCCCAGCATTTT,CASIGQDLRSQHF
-,-,TRBJ2-1,TRBV27,TGTGCCAGCAGGCGGGGACCTTACAATGAGCAGTTCTTC,CASRRGPYNEQFF
-,-,TRBJ2-4,TRBV2,TGTGCCAGCAGGCCCTGGGACATGAAGAACATTCAGTACTTC,CASRPWDMKNIQYF
-,-,TRBJ2-3,TRBV5-5,TGTGCCAGCAGCTCTCCCACAGATACGCAGTATTTT,CASSSPTDTQYF
TRBD1,-,TRBJ2-1,TRBV11-2,TGTGCCAGCAGCTTAGCCGGGACAGGGTCCTACAATGAGCAGTTCTTC,CASSLAGTGSYNEQFF
TRBD1,-,TRBJ1-2,TRBV7-2,TGTGCCAGCAGCCCCAGGACAGGGGCGAATTATGGCTACACCTTC,CASSPRTGANYGYTF
-,once,TRBJ2-7,TRBV11-1,TGTGCCAGCACCCCGGGGGGCCCCCTCGGCGAGCAGTACTTC,CASTPGGPLGEQYF
-,-,TRBJ2-7,TRBV7-9,TGTGCCAGCAGCTTGCCCGAGGTTAGGGAGCAGTACTTC,CASSLPEVREQYF
TRBD1,-,TRBJ2-1,TRBV6-4,TGTGCCAGCAGTGTTACAGGGACAGCCTACAATGAGCAGTTCTTC,CASSVTGTAYNEQFF
TRBD2,few,TRBJ2-3,TRBV30,TGTGCCTGGAGTGCAGCGGGGGGGGGCGATACGCAGTATTTT,CAWSAAGGGDTQYF
-,once,TRBJ1-1,TRBV5-1,TGCGCCAGCAGCTTGGCTCTGAACACTGAAGCTTTCTTT,CASSLALNTEAFF
TRBD1,-,TRBJ2-7,TRBV7-6,TGTGCCAGCAGCTTCTCGACCCCGGGGACAGGGAGTCACGAGCAGTACTTC,CASSFSTPGTGSHEQYF
-,once,TRBJ1-6,TRBV9,TGTGCCAGCAGCGTAGAACCGAGCTCCTATAATTCACCCCTCCACTTT,CASSVEPSSYNSPLHF
-,few,TRBJ1-1,TRBV7-9,TGTGCCAGCAGCTTATCGGGGAACACTGAAGCTTTCTTT,CASSLSGNTEAFF
-,-,TRBJ1-5,TRBV27,TGTGCCAGCAGCCCAGACTATAGCAATCAGCCCCAGCATTTT,CASSPDYSNQPQHF
-,-,TRBJ2-1,TRBV4-2,TGTGCCAGCAGCCAAGAACCAGCGGCGAGCTCCTACAATGAGCAGTTCTTC,CASSQEPAASSYNEQFF
TRBD1,-,TRBJ2-5,TRBV24-1,TGTGCCACCAGTGACCACAAGGCCAAGCAGGGGGCTTTAGAGACCCAGTACTTC,CATSDHKAKQGALETQYF
-,few,TRBJ2-1,TRBV29-1,TGCAGCGCCGCGGGGGCTCCCACCTACAATGAGCAGTTCTTC,CSAAGAPTYNEQFF
-,-,TRBJ1-1,TRBV12-5,TGTGCTAGTGGCTCAGAGCGGGGGCACACTGAAGCTTTCTTT,CASGSERGHTEAFF
-,-,TRBJ1-2,TRBV7-2,TGTGCCAGCAGCCCTTACGGAGACTATGGCTACACCTTC,CASSPYGDYGYTF
-,-,TRBJ1-4,TRBV27,TGTGCCAGCAGTTTATCTGACAGGCTGGAAAAACTGTTTTTT,CASSLSDRLEKLFF
-,-,TRBJ1-4,TRBV12-2,TGTGCAAGTCGTCATGTCCCCGGATGGACAGAAACTAATGAAAAACTGTTTTTT,CASRHVPGWTETNEKLFF
-,-,TRBJ1-5,TRBV27,TGTGCCAGCAGTGGCTCTTCAATCTTCCAGCCCCAGCATTTT,CASSGSSIFQPQHF
TRBD1,-,TRBJ1-4,TRBV11-2,TGTGCCAGCAGCTTAGATCGGGGGACAGGTGGTGAAAAACTGTTTTTT,CASSLDRGTGGEKLFF
-,-,TRBJ1-1,TRBV3-1/TRBV3-2,TGTGCCAGCAGCGCCCAAACAGGGCTTAACACTGAAGCTTTCTTT,CASSAQTGLNTEAFF
TRBD1,-,TRBJ2-7,TRBV27,TGTGCCACCGCGGTATCCGGACAGGGTTCCTACGAGCAGTACTTC,CATAVSGQGSYEQYF
TRBD1,-,TRBJ1-2,TRBV19,TGTGCCAGCTCGGGACAGGGAGACTATGGCTACACCTTC,CASSGQGDYGYTF
-,-,TRBJ1-5,TRBV13,TGTGCCAGCAGCTCAAACCCCCTAGGGGGAGGCAATCAGCCCCAGCATTTT,CASSSNPLGGGNQPQHF
TRBD1,-,TRBJ1-1,TRBV5-1,TGCGCCAGCAACCCGGGGGACAGGGAGAACACTGAAGCTTTCTTT,CASNPGDRENTEAFF
TRBD1,-,TRBJ2-7,TRBV7-2,TGTGCCAGCAGCCTAACCGGGACAGGGGCCTACGAGCAGTACTTC,CASSLTGTGAYEQYF